This TCR beta chain stems from a study of control samples from healthy donors and cancer patients. TCRdb's table, derived via immunoSEQ multiplex PCR, lists solely in-frame clones and lacks some. The sample has over 150,000 clones, approximately 94% seen once. The CDR3 loop spans 14 amino acids. V was shortened by 0 bases and J by 1 base, with 9 bases between the two germline ends. Germline CDR1 is GTSNPN and CDR2 is SVGIG (reference sequence). V and J are TRBV30 and TRBJ1-1; D is uncertain. The sample consisted of blood. The TCR comes from a man aged 40-55 years in good health. CDR3 residues: CAWSVWPTNTEAFF. The CDR3 bases are TGTGCCTGGAGTGTATGGCCGACGAACACTGAAGCTTTCTTT.